The clone carrying this TCR beta chain occurred many times. The antigen remains unidentified. This record belongs to a study of response to subunit inactivated influenza vaccine. Study conclusions and caveats: The authors suggested that few new T cells are recruited per seasonal influenza vaccination.

Germline V CDR1 and CDR2: LGHNA, YSLEER. Trimming stripped 0 bases from V and 0 bases from J, with 6 bases between. CDR3 length: 15 residues. TCRdb passed the RT-PCR reads through MiXCR, listing each CDR3 protein once. The table has about 500,000 distinct CDR3 sequences, approximately 15% seen once. Sample: CD4+ T cells sorted from PBMCs, taken less than 30 months after vaccination. The TCR originated in a man in his fifties or sixties who received an inactivated influenza vaccine. V and J are TRBV4-3 and TRBJ2-1; tentative D call: TRBD1 (6 bases). The CDR3 DNA reads TGCGCCAGCAGCCAAGAAGGGGGCTCCTACAATGAGCAGTTCTTC. It codes for CASSQEGGSYNEQFF.